The 11 T cell receptor beta chains reported below all come from one sample, sequenced in a study of T cells after yellow fever vaccination. A single record per CDR3 protein comes from TCRdb applying MiXCR to the 5' RACE reads. The data contain tens of thousands of distinct CDR3 sequences, roughly 7.3% of them singletons. The sequences come from CD8+ T cells sorted from PBMCs, collected less than 18 days after the first yellow fever vaccination. The receptors derive from a young man who received the YFV17D yellow fever vaccine.

The chain joins TRBV20-1 to TRBJ2-3, with D perhaps TRBD1 (6 bases). The ends were cut back, 4 bases at V and 0 bases at J, with 14 bases in the middle. This CDR3 spans 15 amino acids. Germline CDR1 DFQATT, CDR2 SNEGSKA (reference sequence). CDR3 in DNA: TGCAGTGCTAATAAGGGGACATTTAGCACAGATACGCAGTATTTT. Translated, it gives CSANKGTFSTDTQYF.

This clonotype was observed many times. The V gene is TRBV13, the J gene TRBJ1-1; D perhaps matches TRBD1 (5 bases). Germline V gene sequence: CDR1 PRHDT, CDR2 FYEKMQ (reference sequence). Trimming took 0 bases from V and 7 from J, leaving 15 bases between them. The CDR3 is made up of 15 amino acids. The CDR3 DNA sequence: TGTGCCAGCAGCTTAGGCTATAGGATGGGGGTTGAAGCTTTCTTT. The encoded protein is CASSLGYRMGVEAFF. Full variable domain (rest looked up from reference TRBV13 and TRBJ1-1): AAGVIQSPRHLIKEKRETATLKCYPIPRHDTVYWYQQGPGQDPQFLISFYEKMQSDKGSIPDRFSAQQFSDYHSELNMSSLELGDSALYFCASSLGYRMGVEAFFGQGTRLTVV.

This clonotype was counted at least ten times. As DNA, the CDR3 is TGTGCCAGCAGCCAAGGGGCGGGTGAAGCTTTCTTT. This codes for CASSQGAGEAFF. The chain has TRBV3-1 and TRBJ1-1; D uncertain. The germline CDR1 and CDR2 sequences are LGHDT and YNNKEL (reference sequence). The CDR3 totals 12 residues. V was trimmed by 1 base and J by 7 bases, leaving 7 bases between them.

This clonotype was seen repeatedly, ten times or more. The chain employs TRBV7-2 and TRBJ2-3, with D possibly being TRBD2 (6 bases). CDR1 and CDR2 from the germline V gene are SGHTA and FQGNSA. Trimming stripped 2 bases from V and 14 bases from J, with 11 bases between. CDR3 length equals 11 residues. CDR3 in DNA: TGTGCCAGCAGCTTAAGGGAGGCCTCGTATTTT. Translating gives CASSLREASYF.

The chain links TRBV19 to TRBJ1-2; D not resolved. The length of the CDR3 is 15 residues. Germline loops: CDR1 LNHDA, CDR2 SQIVND (reference sequence). Trimming left V 4 bases short and J 4 bases short, with 16 bases between. This CDR3 is CASSKKTPSTYGYTF. The CDR3 DNA follows: TGTGCCAGTAGTAAGAAGACCCCATCTACCTATGGCTACACCTTC.

The rearrangement links TRBV4-1 to TRBJ2-7; the match to TRBD1 covers 10 bases. Germline-derived CDR1 and CDR2 are MGHRA and YSYEKL. Unmatched junction bases numbered 7, after V lost 1 base and J lost 4 bases. There are 16 residues in the CDR3. The CDR3, as DNA: TGCGCCAGCAGCCAAGCCGCCGGGACAGGGGCTTACGAGCAGTACTTC. It yields the protein CASSQAAGTGAYEQYF.

The chain uses TRBV6-1 and TRBJ2-7; D remains unclear. The CDR3 runs 13 residues. CDR1 and CDR2 from the germline V gene are MNHNS and SASEGT. Trimming removed 3 bases from V and 2 bases from J, with 8 bases in between. CDR3 amino acids: CASSETVPYEQYF. The CDR3 DNA reads as TGTGCCAGCAGTGAGACGGTTCCCTACGAGCAGTACTTC.

This clonotype was seen more than once but under ten times. CDR3 sequence: CASSRANNQPQHF. The CDR3 nucleotides are TGTGCCAGCAGCCGAGCAAACAATCAGCCCCAGCATTTT. This chain uses TRBV7-8 with TRBJ1-5; no definite D call. The germline V gene has CDR1 SGHVS and CDR2 FQNEAQ. Trimming took off 5 bases at V and 3 bases at J, with 8 bases between the two ends. This CDR3 has 13 amino acids.

This clonotype has at least ten counts. The chain joins TRBV4-2 to TRBJ2-1, with D unresolved. The CDR3 loop spans 13 amino acids. V shed 2 bases and J shed 6 bases, with 8 bases lying between them. The germline V gene encodes CDR1 LGHNA and CDR2 YNFKEQ. In nucleotides, the CDR3 is TGTGCCAGCAGCCAACAGGTGGGCAATGAGCAGTTCTTC. Protein: CASSQQVGNEQFF.

This clonotype occurred many times. The chain recombines TRBV19 with TRBJ1-2, with a tentative D call TRBD1 (5 bases). CDR1 is LNHDA, CDR2 SQIVND, per germline (reference sequence). The ends were cut back, 5 bases at V and 3 bases at J, with 10 bases in the middle. CDR3 length: 13 residues. Here the CDR3 reads CASSPRQYYGYTF. DNA for the CDR3: TGTGCCAGTAGTCCCAGACAGTACTATGGCTACACCTTC. Full variable domain (outside the CDR3, taken from reference TRBV19 and TRBJ1-2): DGGITQSPKYLFRKEGQNVTLSCEQNLNHDAMYWYRQDPGQGLRLIYYSQIVNDFQKGDIAEGYSVSREKKESFPLTVTSAQKNPTAFYLCASSPRQYYGYTFGSGTRLTVV.

Points on this clonotype: A much more abundant neighbour one base away suggests this may be a read error. The chain carries TRBV12-3 or TRBV12-4 and TRBJ2-7; possibly TRBD1 for D (6 bases). With 6 bases removed from V and 6 bases from J, the gap between germline ends came to 15 bases. The CDR3 runs 13 residues. The CDR3 protein is CASRQGGAFEQYF. CDR3 bases: TGTGCCAGCAGACAGGGCGGAGCCTTCGAGCAGTACTTC.